The present entry profiles one T cell receptor (beta chain) with its context. Germline V CDR1 and CDR2: MNHNS, SASEGT. Trimming took off 4 bases at V and 7 bases at J, with 14 bases between the two ends. The CDR3 is 14 amino acids. immunoSEQ v3.0 was run at survey level. Assay: immunoSEQ multiplex PCR; the TCRdb copy retains only in-frame clones and omits some. This table has under 45,000 clones, over 90% appearing once. This sample is part of a study of long-term antiretroviral therapy in people with HIV. Material: unsorted PBMCs, obtained approximately 9.1 years after starting antiretroviral therapy. This clonotype originated in a man aged 25-40 years with HIV. The J gene is TRBJ1-5, the V gene TRBV6-1; D not certain. This chain's CDR3 is CASSVQSWNQPQHF. CDR3 nucleotide sequence: TGTGCCAGCAGTGTCCAGAGCTGGAACCAGCCCCAGCATTTT.